The rows below give T cell receptor beta chains drawn from one sample of a study of vaccination effects on CD4 cells after COVID-19. Clones were read by immunoSEQ multiplex PCR, and TCRdb kept only the in-frame ones, dropping some. The sample consists of more than 60,000 clones, about 69% of them appearing once. These receptors have no identified antigens. The sample in question was CD4+ T cells from PBMCs cultured without peptide, obtained before COVID-19 vaccination. These TCRs come from a human donor who had a prior SARS-CoV-2 infection. CDR3s include the opening cysteine and the closing phenylalanine or tryptophan. The order of the fields is V gene, clone size, J gene, D gene, CDR3 DNA, CDR3 protein. D genes are given only for firm matches. Expanded clones get a size class; other rows say once, few or many, or leave the size out.

v_gene: TRBV4-3; abundance: .; j_gene: TRBJ2-1; d_gene: TRBD2; CDR3nt: TGCGCCAGCAGCCAACCCGGACTAGCGGGAGTAATGCTTGTCGACAATGAGCAGTTCTTC; CDR3aa: CASSQPGLAGVMLVDNEQFF
v_gene: TRBV2; abundance: .; j_gene: TRBJ2-3; d_gene: .; CDR3nt: TGTGCCAGCAGTGATAGACTGGGGCTAGGGGCAGATACGCAGTATTTT; CDR3aa: CASSDRLGLGADTQYF
v_gene: TRBV11-3; abundance: few; j_gene: TRBJ1-4; d_gene: .; CDR3nt: TGTGCCAGCAGCTCCCTCGAGGATGAAAAACTGTTTTTT; CDR3aa: CASSSLEDEKLFF
v_gene: TRBV7-6; abundance: .; j_gene: TRBJ2-3; d_gene: .; CDR3nt: TGTGCCAGCAGCTTAGGGGACGGCAGTTGGGATACGCAGTATTTT; CDR3aa: CASSLGDGSWDTQYF
v_gene: TRBV5-1; abundance: .; j_gene: TRBJ1-4; d_gene: TRBD1; CDR3nt: TGCGCCAGCAGCGCCTGGACAGGGTTAAATGAAAAACTGTTTTTT; CDR3aa: CASSAWTGLNEKLFF
v_gene: TRBV11-2; abundance: .; j_gene: TRBJ2-7; d_gene: TRBD1; CDR3nt: TGTGCCAGCAGCCCGGGTAGCAGGGGGCTTAGATACGAGCAGTACTTC; CDR3aa: CASSPGSRGLRYEQYF
v_gene: TRBV7-6; abundance: .; j_gene: TRBJ2-2; d_gene: .; CDR3nt: TGTGCCAGCAGCCAAATCACCGGGGAGCTGTTTTTT; CDR3aa: CASSQITGELFF
v_gene: TRBV19; abundance: .; j_gene: TRBJ2-1; d_gene: TRBD2; CDR3nt: TGTGCCAGTAGTATGAGTTTCGGCGGGGGGTACAGTGAGCAGTTCTTC; CDR3aa: CASSMSFGGGYSEQFF
v_gene: TRBV15; abundance: once; j_gene: TRBJ2-7; d_gene: TRBD1; CDR3nt: TGTGCCACCAGCAGAGGTCCGGGACAGCTCTACGAGCAGTACTTC; CDR3aa: CATSRGPGQLYEQYF
v_gene: TRBV9; abundance: .; j_gene: TRBJ1-1; d_gene: .; CDR3nt: TGTGCCAGCAGCGCGGGCCAGCAAGAAAACACTGAAGCTTTCTTT; CDR3aa: CASSAGQQENTEAFF
v_gene: TRBV7-9; abundance: .; j_gene: TRBJ2-2; d_gene: TRBD1; CDR3nt: TGTGCCAGCAGCAATCTGGGACAGGGCACCGGGGAGCTGTTTTTT; CDR3aa: CASSNLGQGTGELFF
v_gene: TRBV30; abundance: .; j_gene: TRBJ2-7; d_gene: .; CDR3nt: TGTGCCTGGAGGATGGGGGGCACGGCGATCGACGAGCAGTACTTC; CDR3aa: CAWRMGGTAIDEQYF
v_gene: TRBV9; abundance: .; j_gene: TRBJ2-3; d_gene: .; CDR3nt: TGTGCCAGCGGCGTAGAAGGTGGGGCCCTGAGCACAGATACGCAGTATTTT; CDR3aa: CASGVEGGALSTDTQYF
v_gene: TRBV7-8; abundance: once; j_gene: TRBJ1-1; d_gene: .; CDR3nt: TGTGCCAGCAGCTTAAGGGAAGTGAACACTGAAGCTTTCTTT; CDR3aa: CASSLREVNTEAFF
v_gene: TRBV5-1; abundance: .; j_gene: TRBJ2-1; d_gene: TRBD2; CDR3nt: TGCGCCAGCAGCTTGGCCGCTAGCGGGTCCTACAATGAGCAGTTCTTC; CDR3aa: CASSLAASGSYNEQFF
v_gene: TRBV27; abundance: .; j_gene: TRBJ1-2; d_gene: .; CDR3nt: TGTGCCAGCAGTCGGCGCGGGGGCGAACAACTTAACTATGGCTACACCTTC; CDR3aa: CASSRRGGEQLNYGYTF
v_gene: TRBV11-2; abundance: .; j_gene: TRBJ1-1; d_gene: .; CDR3nt: TGTGCCAGCAGCTTAGAAGAAGGTTGGGGCACTGAAGCTTTCTTT; CDR3aa: CASSLEEGWGTEAFF
v_gene: TRBV5-8; abundance: .; j_gene: TRBJ2-7; d_gene: .; CDR3nt: TGTGCCAGCAGCTTGAAATGGGAGCAGTACTTC; CDR3aa: CASSLKWEQYF
v_gene: TRBV5-1; abundance: few; j_gene: TRBJ1-3; d_gene: TRBD1; CDR3nt: TGCGCCAGCAGCGCGGGACAGGGGGATTTAAACACCATATATTTT; CDR3aa: CASSAGQGDLNTIYF
v_gene: TRBV7-2; abundance: .; j_gene: TRBJ1-5; d_gene: .; CDR3nt: TGTGCCAGCAGCCTGACAGGAGATAGCAATCAGCCCCAGCATTTT; CDR3aa: CASSLTGDSNQPQHF
v_gene: TRBV7-2; abundance: .; j_gene: TRBJ2-7; d_gene: .; CDR3nt: TGTGCCAGCAGCCCCCTCAACAGGGAGCAGTACTTC; CDR3aa: CASSPLNREQYF
v_gene: TRBV3-1/TRBV3-2; abundance: .; j_gene: TRBJ1-3; d_gene: .; CDR3nt: TGTGCCAGCAGCCAAGGGACCTTCTCTGGAAACACCATATATTTT; CDR3aa: CASSQGTFSGNTIYF
v_gene: TRBV2; abundance: .; j_gene: TRBJ2-5; d_gene: .; CDR3nt: TGTGCCAGCAGCCAGGACAGTGCCCAAGAGACCCAGTACTTC; CDR3aa: CASSQDSAQETQYF
v_gene: TRBV5-4; abundance: .; j_gene: TRBJ1-3; d_gene: TRBD1; CDR3nt: TGTGCCAGCAGCGGGGAACAGGGGGCAAGGGCTGGAAACACCATATATTTT; CDR3aa: CASSGEQGARAGNTIYF
v_gene: TRBV11-3; abundance: .; j_gene: TRBJ2-2; d_gene: TRBD2; CDR3nt: TGTGCCAGCATGGGCGGGAGGGCCGACACCGGGGAGCTGTTTTTT; CDR3aa: CASMGGRADTGELFF
v_gene: TRBV5-1; abundance: once; j_gene: TRBJ2-1; d_gene: TRBD2; CDR3nt: TGCGCCAGCAGCTGGGCAAATACCGGGACTAGCGGCGACTTCCCCTACAATGAGCAGTTCTTC; CDR3aa: CASSWANTGTSGDFPYNEQFF
v_gene: TRBV19; abundance: .; j_gene: TRBJ2-1; d_gene: .; CDR3nt: TGTGCCAGTAGTATTAACCGGGCCTCCTCCTACAATGAGCAGTTCTTC; CDR3aa: CASSINRASSYNEQFF
v_gene: TRBV3-1/TRBV3-2; abundance: .; j_gene: TRBJ1-3; d_gene: .; CDR3nt: TGTGCCAGCAGCCAAGGAAGTGGAAACACCATATATTTT; CDR3aa: CASSQGSGNTIYF